This TCR beta chain was found in a study of lung T cells in sarcoidosis with Löfgren's syndrome. General study points: Multiple Löfgren's syndrome patients reportedly shared TRAV12-1 and TRBV2 CDR3 motifs. TRAV12-1 and TRBV2 were reportedly most expanded in Löfgren's patients.

A single record per CDR3 protein comes from TCRdb applying MiXCR to the reads. The table has thousands of distinct CDR3 sequences, about 20% seen once. This clonotype was found many times. Its target is not known. The CDR3 is 16 amino acids. Germline values: CDR1 LGHNA, CDR2 YNFKEQ. The V gene end was trimmed by 1 base and the J gene end by 4 bases; junction bases not matched to a gene: 5. The sequence came from a human donor with sarcoidosis (Löfgren's syndrome or another form), or a control subject (not recorded which). Sequenced: CD4+ T cells from bronchoalveolar lavage. The chain joins TRBV4-2 to TRBJ1-5; 9 bases match TRBD1. The CDR3 sequence is CASSQAPGQGNQPQHF. In DNA form, the CDR3 reads TGTGCCAGCAGCCAAGCCCCGGGACAGGGTAATCAGCCCCAGCATTTT.